This T cell receptor beta chain came from a study of blood T cell repertoires in COVID-19. Clones were sequenced by immunoSEQ multiplex PCR, and TCRdb holds only the in-frame ones, with some missing. The table has over 75,000 clones, 80% seen once; the top ten hold 9% to 12%. The CDR3 contains 20 residues. The germline gives CDR1 LGHNT, CDR2 FRNRAP. The V end was cut by 3 bases, the J end by 5 bases, with 29 bases between. The sequenced sample was peripheral blood. This sequence originates from a woman in her 70s with acute or convalescent COVID-19. The gene calls are TRBV12-5 and TRBJ1-5; TRBD1 might be the D (5 bases). The CDR3 region is CASGFSPHKGNFGEDQPQHF. For the CDR3, the DNA is TGTGCTAGTGGTTTTAGCCCCCACAAGGGGAACTTTGGAGAAGATCAGCCCCAGCATTTT.